The rows below give T cell receptor beta chains drawn from one sample of a study of shared clonotypes between healthy human individuals. Sequencing was performed with immunoSEQ multiplex PCR; in TCRdb, only in-frame clones are kept and a portion is missing. The table has 2 million to 3 million clones, more than 85% seen once. Material for sequencing was naive CD4+ T cells from PBMCs. Receptor source: a man aged 18 to 29 in good health. Some clones in this sample may be carry-over from other donors' samples. Each CDR3 is given with its conserved first and last residue. The D gene is left open where the match is weak. Part of the rows lack a size; the others show once, few, many or a class for expanded clones.

V gene: TRBV29-1
J gene: TRBJ2-7
clone size: -
D gene: -
CDR3 protein: CSVKRDQLYEQYF
CDR3 DNA: TGCAGCGTGAAACGGGACCAATTATACGAGCAGTACTTC

V gene: TRBV13
J gene: TRBJ2-3
clone size: once
D gene: -
CDR3 protein: CASSPPYRGSTDTQYF
CDR3 DNA: TGTGCCAGCAGCCCTCCGTATCGGGGAAGCACAGATACGCAGTATTTT

V gene: TRBV11-3
J gene: TRBJ2-1
clone size: -
D gene: TRBD1
CDR3 protein: CASSPGRGLYNEQFF
CDR3 DNA: TGTGCCAGCAGTCCGGGCAGGGGGCTCTACAATGAGCAGTTCTTC

V gene: TRBV12-2
J gene: TRBJ2-6
clone size: -
D gene: -
CDR3 protein: CASRKAGTHTKSGQRPDF
CDR3 DNA: TGTGCAAGTCGCAAGGCAGGGACTCACACAAAGTCGGGCCAACGTCCTGACTTC

V gene: TRBV28
J gene: TRBJ2-3
clone size: -
D gene: TRBD2
CDR3 protein: CASSPVGGRPGDTQYF
CDR3 DNA: TGTGCCAGCAGCCCCGTTGGCGGGAGACCCGGAGATACGCAGTATTTT

V gene: TRBV19
J gene: TRBJ1-5
clone size: -
D gene: -
CDR3 protein: CASSIGGGVSNQPQHF
CDR3 DNA: TGTGCCAGTAGTATAGGCGGAGGGGTGAGCAATCAGCCCCAGCATTTT

V gene: TRBV27
J gene: TRBJ2-7
clone size: -
D gene: TRBD1
CDR3 protein: CATKKIGQDYEQYF
CDR3 DNA: TGTGCCACCAAAAAGATTGGACAGGACTACGAGCAGTACTTC

V gene: TRBV27
J gene: TRBJ2-1
clone size: -
D gene: -
CDR3 protein: CASSKTSVQFF
CDR3 DNA: TGTGCCAGCAGTAAGACTAGTGTGCAGTTCTTC

V gene: TRBV9
J gene: TRBJ2-1
clone size: -
D gene: TRBD2
CDR3 protein: CASSEPTSGENNEQFF
CDR3 DNA: TGTGCCAGCAGCGAACCCACTAGCGGAGAGAACAATGAGCAGTTCTTC

V gene: TRBV29-1
J gene: TRBJ1-1
clone size: -
D gene: -
CDR3 protein: CSVGVWAGTLNTEAFF
CDR3 DNA: TGCAGCGTTGGGGTTTGGGCAGGGACCTTGAACACTGAAGCTTTCTTT

V gene: TRBV5-1
J gene: TRBJ1-2
clone size: -
D gene: -
CDR3 protein: CASSLEPGRGYTF
CDR3 DNA: TGCGCCAGCAGCTTGGAACCGGGTCGGGGCTACACCTTC

V gene: TRBV27
J gene: TRBJ1-5
clone size: -
D gene: TRBD1
CDR3 protein: CASRKGGAGNQPQHF
CDR3 DNA: TGTGCCAGCAGAAAAGGGGGCGCGGGCAATCAGCCCCAGCATTTT

V gene: TRBV28
J gene: TRBJ1-1
clone size: -
D gene: -
CDR3 protein: CASSLLGGNTEAFF
CDR3 DNA: TGTGCCAGCAGTTTATTGGGGGGGAACACTGAAGCTTTCTTT

V gene: TRBV7-2
J gene: TRBJ2-5
clone size: -
D gene: TRBD1
CDR3 protein: CASSPGTGDFGETQYF
CDR3 DNA: TGTGCCAGCAGCCCCGGGACAGGGGATTTCGGAGAGACCCAGTACTTC

V gene: TRBV28
J gene: TRBJ1-2
clone size: -
D gene: -
CDR3 protein: CASSPRSGWDYGYTF
CDR3 DNA: TGTGCCAGCAGTCCTAGATCGGGGTGGGACTATGGCTACACCTTC

V gene: TRBV9
J gene: TRBJ1-1
clone size: -
D gene: -
CDR3 protein: CASSSGGTEAFF
CDR3 DNA: TGTGCCAGCAGCTCGGGGGGCACTGAAGCTTTCTTT

V gene: TRBV2
J gene: TRBJ2-1
clone size: once
D gene: TRBD2
CDR3 protein: CASSDTLAGVGEQFF
CDR3 DNA: TGTGCCAGCAGTGACACGCTAGCGGGAGTCGGAGAGCAGTTCTTC

V gene: TRBV2
J gene: TRBJ1-5
clone size: -
D gene: -
CDR3 protein: CASSDVGASNQPQHF
CDR3 DNA: TGTGCCAGCAGTGACGTGGGGGCAAGCAATCAGCCCCAGCATTTT

V gene: TRBV18
J gene: TRBJ1-4
clone size: -
D gene: TRBD1
CDR3 protein: CASSPSGTGELFF
CDR3 DNA: TGTGCCAGCTCACCGAGCGGGACAGGGGAACTGTTTTTT

V gene: TRBV5-6
J gene: TRBJ2-3
clone size: once
D gene: -
CDR3 protein: CASSLRAGADTQYF
CDR3 DNA: TGTGCCAGCAGCTTGAGGGCTGGGGCAGATACGCAGTATTTT

V gene: TRBV6-5
J gene: TRBJ1-4
clone size: -
D gene: -
CDR3 protein: CASSDRGVGEKLFF
CDR3 DNA: TGTGCCAGCAGTGACCGGGGGGTCGGGGAAAAACTGTTTTTT

V gene: TRBV5-1
J gene: TRBJ2-3
clone size: -
D gene: TRBD2
CDR3 protein: CASSLGGRGTDTQYF
CDR3 DNA: TGCGCCAGCAGCTTAGGAGGGAGGGGCACAGATACGCAGTATTTT

V gene: TRBV5-4
J gene: TRBJ1-4
clone size: -
D gene: TRBD1
CDR3 protein: CATAGGANEKLFF
CDR3 DNA: TGTGCCACGGCAGGGGGGGCTAATGAAAAACTGTTTTTT

V gene: TRBV5-1
J gene: TRBJ2-1
clone size: -
D gene: -
CDR3 protein: CASSLGWTEYNEQFF
CDR3 DNA: TGCGCCAGCAGCTTGGGGTGGACAGAATACAATGAGCAGTTCTTC

V gene: TRBV27
J gene: TRBJ1-4
clone size: -
D gene: -
CDR3 protein: CASSKRGVLEKLFF
CDR3 DNA: TGTGCCAGCAGTAAAAGAGGGGTTCTCGAAAAACTGTTTTTT

V gene: TRBV6-1
J gene: TRBJ1-5
clone size: -
D gene: -
CDR3 protein: CASSEAGGRRTPQHF
CDR3 DNA: TGTGCCAGCAGTGAAGCAGGGGGACGGCGAACGCCCCAGCATTTT

V gene: TRBV28
J gene: TRBJ1-2
clone size: -
D gene: -
CDR3 protein: CASSSPSLYGYTF
CDR3 DNA: TGTGCCAGCAGTTCCCCTTCGCTCTATGGCTACACCTTC